The following is a T cell receptor beta chain sequence with its context. Its matching antigen is unknown. This entry belongs to a study of cytomegalovirus exposure and HLA in healthy donors. Primers: 60 Vbeta forward and 13 Jbeta reverse. TCRdb keeps only in-frame clones here, not all; method: immunoSEQ multiplex PCR. The repertoire consists of roughly 66,000 clones, with roughly 72% occurring once and the leading ten covering around 6.3%. Regarding the study as a whole: A cluster of highly shared sequence variants was likely a sequencing artifact. In a later analysis, an Asian-associated ancestry cluster reportedly showed fewer N-insertions than the roughly 710-donor mean.

Trimming took off 5 bases at V and 4 bases at J, with 17 bases between the two ends. CDR3 size: 14 residues. The germline CDR1 and CDR2 sequences are GTSNPN and SVGIG (reference sequence). This sequence originates from a man in his forties or fifties in good health and CMV-seronegative. The specimen was PBMCs. This chain joins TRBV30 and TRBJ1-1; a possible D gene is TRBD1 (6 bases). CDR3 residues: CAWYDGGPPTEAFF. The CDR3 DNA sequence: TGTGCCTGGTACGACGGGGGGCCTCCCACTGAAGCTTTCTTT. Full variable domain (rest looked up from reference TRBV30 and TRBJ1-1): SQTIHQWPATLVQPVGSPLSLECTVEGTSNPNLYWYRQAAGRGLQLLFYSVGIGQISSEVPQNLSASRPQDRQFILSSKKLLLSDSGFYLCAWYDGGPPTEAFFGQGTRLTVV.